A single sample is the source of the 28 T cell receptor beta chains below, sequenced in a study of a mutant IDH1 vaccine in newly diagnosed glioma. Time point meaning: baseline, week 1 (first vaccination visit). Indicated treatment: pre-vaccination baseline after standard-of-care therapy. TCRdb's copy holds only in-frame clones and misses some; the assay was immunoSEQ multiplex PCR. The sample shows tens of thousands of clones, more than 85% of them seen only once. The material sequenced was PBMCs, taken from a glioma patient treated with radiotherapy, temozolomide or both. Source of these receptors: a woman aged 35 to 49 with glioma.

The chain carries TRBV5-1 and TRBJ2-2, with 11 nucleotides matching TRBD2. Trimming at V came to 2 bases and at J to 5 bases, leaving 2 bases not matched to a gene. This CDR3 is 15 amino acids long. Germline CDR1 and CDR2: SGHRS and YFSETQ. The CDR3 nucleotides are TGCGCCAGCAGCTTTGTAGCGGGAGGGACCGGGGAGCTGTTTTTT. Translation: CASSFVAGGTGELFF.

The V and J genes are TRBV5-8 and TRBJ2-1; 7 bases map to TRBD2. Losses at the gene ends were 0 bases for V and 6 bases for J; bases not matched to a gene: 6. CDR3 length: 15 amino acids. CDR1 is SGHTS, CDR2 YDEGEE, per germline. The CDR3 here is CASSLVLAERNEQFF. In DNA form, the CDR3 reads TGTGCCAGCAGCTTGGTCCTAGCGGAGCGCAATGAGCAGTTCTTC.

The gene calls are TRBV19 and TRBJ1-5; D is perhaps TRBD1 (5 bases). Deletions cut 9 bases from V and 3 bases from J, with 15 bases between. The CDR3 contains 14 residues. CDR1 and CDR2 (germline): LNHDA, SQIVND (reference sequence). CDR3 bases: TGTGCCAGCGTATGGGACGGAGACAATCAGCCCCAGCATTTT. It encodes CASVWDGDNQPQHF.

The chain couples TRBV5-1 to TRBJ1-1; unclear D gene. The V end was cut by 4 bases, the J end by 4 bases, with 14 bases between. Germline V gives CDR1 SGHRS, CDR2 YFSETQ. This CDR3 contains 14 residues. CDR3 protein: CASSAGFGGTEAFF. Written as DNA, the CDR3 is TGCGCCAGCAGCGCTGGGTTCGGCGGCACTGAAGCTTTCTTT.

This clone has a handful of counts. The CDR3, as DNA: TGTGCCAGCAGTAGGCGGGTAGCGGGGGACAATGAGCAGTTCTTC. This codes for CASSRRVAGDNEQFF. The V gene is TRBV6-5, the J gene TRBJ2-1; TRBD2 matches at 9 bases. The ends lost 5 bases at V and 5 bases at J; junction bases unmatched: 7. The V gene's germline CDR1 is MNHEY and CDR2 SVGAGI. CDR3 length: 15 residues.

J is TRBJ2-5 and V is TRBV6-1, with D possibly being TRBD2 (6 bases). Trimming removed 10 bases from V and 3 bases from J, with 15 bases in between. CDR3 length: 13 amino acids. Germline CDR1 and CDR2: MNHNS and SASEGT. CDR3 sequence: CAIKLGLKETQYF. The CDR3 DNA is TGTGCCATCAAGCTAGGACTAAAAGAGACCCAGTACTTC.

The rearrangement uses TRBV6-1 and TRBJ2-3; 11 bases match TRBD1. Trimming removed 10 bases from V and 7 bases from J; junction bases left unmatched: 13. Germline V gives CDR1 MNHNS, CDR2 SASEGT. The CDR3 sequence is 15 residues long. CDR3 DNA sequence: TGTGCCACCCACCTCGGGACAGGGGGAGGCAATACGCAGTATTTT. Translated: CATHLGTGGGNTQYF.

This clone came up once. The chain couples TRBV2 to TRBJ2-1, with TRBD1 matching over 11 bases. The CDR3 runs to 16 residues. Germline values: CDR1 SNHLY, CDR2 FYNNEI. With V trimmed by 9 bases and J by 7 bases, 14 bases remained unmatched. The CDR3 sequence: CARAGEGTGGRNEQFF. The CDR3 DNA sequence: TGTGCCAGAGCAGGTGAGGGGACAGGGGGTAGAAATGAGCAGTTCTTC.

The rearrangement joins TRBV6-5 to TRBJ2-2, with D unclear. The CDR3 has 14 amino acids. Per the germline V gene, CDR1 is MNHEY and CDR2 is SVGAGI. Trimming removed 6 bases at V and 0 bases at J, with 8 bases between. CDR3 amino acids: CASRPSPNTGELFF. CDR3 DNA: TGTGCCAGCAGACCAAGCCCGAACACCGGGGAGCTGTTTTTT.

This chain joins TRBV2 and TRBJ2-2; D is unclear. V dropped 8 bases and J dropped 4 bases, with 5 bases sitting between them. Germline loops: CDR1 SNHLY, CDR2 FYNNEI. The CDR3 is made up of 11 amino acids. CDR3: CASDLTGELFF. CDR3 sequence (DNA): TGTGCCAGCGACCTCACCGGGGAGCTGTTTTTT.

This chain uses TRBV11-2 with TRBJ1-2; 7 bases align to TRBD1. Germline CDR1 reads SGHAT; CDR2 reads FQNNGV. Trimming at V came to 5 bases and at J to 4 bases, leaving 22 bases not matched to a gene. There are 19 residues in the CDR3. The CDR3 DNA follows: TGTGCCAGCAGCGCATATATCCCAAGAGGGGGCAACCTCGGCTATGGCTACACCTTC. The encoded protein is CASSAYIPRGGNLGYGYTF.

V is TRBV18 and J is TRBJ1-1; no reliable D call. CDR1 and CDR2 (germline): KGHSH, LQKENI. The ends were cut back, 2 bases at V and 0 bases at J, with 19 bases in the middle. CDR3 size: 18 residues. The CDR3 coding sequence is TGTGCCAGCTCACCATGGGGAGGAACCGGAGCCATGAACACTGAAGCTTTCTTT. Its protein product is CASSPWGGTGAMNTEAFF.

This chain uses TRBV5-4 with TRBJ1-1; D call uncertain. This CDR3 region has 12 residues. CDR1 is SGHNT, CDR2 YYREEE, per germline (reference sequence). Trimming stripped 5 bases from V and 4 bases from J, with 9 bases between. Here the CDR3 reads CASRTGTTEAFF. The CDR3 DNA is TGTGCCAGCAGAACCGGAACCACTGAAGCTTTCTTT.

The chain joins TRBV7-9 to TRBJ2-1, with D possibly matching TRBD2 (6 bases). Germline CDR1 reads SEHNR; CDR2 reads FQNEAQ (reference sequence). V was cut by 1 base and J by 4 bases, with 14 bases left in between. The CDR3 is 16 amino acids. CDR3 in DNA: TGTGCCAGCAGCTTAGTTTGGGACTGGAAATACAATGAGCAGTTCTTC. Encoded protein: CASSLVWDWKYNEQFF.

The chain couples TRBV5-4 to TRBJ2-3; TRBD2 agrees at 13 bases. The CDR3 has 18 amino acids. J lost 5 bases, V lost 4 bases, and 13 bases had no gene match. Germline V gene data show CDR1 as SGHNT and CDR2 as YYREEE (reference sequence). The DNA for the CDR3 is TGTGCCAGCAGCGATTACGGTACTAGCGGGGGGGCCGTAGATACGCAGTATTTT. Translated: CASSDYGTSGGAVDTQYF.

This chain links TRBV15 with TRBJ2-3; D possibly corresponds to TRBD2 (6 bases). Germline V gene lookup returns CDR1 LNHNV and CDR2 YYDKDF (reference sequence). The CDR3 consists of 18 residues. Deletions cut 2 bases from V and 0 bases from J, with 18 bases between. The DNA of the CDR3 is TGTGCCACCAGCAGATCCTCCAGCCCAAGCGGGAGCACAGATACGCAGTATTTT. It is translated as CATSRSSSPSGSTDTQYF. The whole variable domain, remainder taken from reference TRBV15 and TRBJ2-3, is DAMVIQNPRYQVTQFGKPVTLSCSQTLNHNVMYWYQQKSSQAPKLLFHYYDKDFNNEADTPDNFQSRRPNTSFCFLDIRSPGLGDTAMYLCATSRSSSPSGSTDTQYFGPGTRLTVL.

The rearrangement links TRBV10-1 to TRBJ2-5; the match to TRBD2 covers 12 bases. Germline loops: CDR1 WNHNN, CDR2 SYGVQD (reference sequence). Unmatched junction bases numbered 4, after V lost 0 bases and J lost 5 bases. CDR3 length equals 16 residues. This chain's CDR3 is CASSESGLAGRETQYF. The CDR3 DNA follows: TGCGCCAGCAGTGAGTCTGGACTAGCGGGACGGGAGACCCAGTACTTC.

The J gene is TRBJ1-1, the V gene TRBV6-1; unclear D gene. Germline V CDR1 and CDR2: MNHNS, SASEGT. V dropped 3 bases and J dropped 7 bases, with 9 bases sitting between them. This CDR3 spans 12 amino acids. CDR3 region: CASSDNLDEAFF. Written as DNA, the CDR3 is TGTGCCAGCAGTGACAATCTGGATGAAGCTTTCTTT.

This chain links TRBV4-2 with TRBJ2-1; 9 positions match TRBD1. The CDR3 totals 13 residues. V trimming: 4 bases; J trimming: 8 bases; junction bases outside the gene matches: 3. Germline V gene sequence: CDR1 LGHNA, CDR2 YNFKEQ. The CDR3 region is CASSPRQGDEQFF. DNA for the CDR3: TGTGCCAGCAGCCCCCGACAGGGGGATGAGCAGTTCTTC.

The rearrangement uses TRBV27 and TRBJ2-7, with 7 bases matching TRBD1. Germline CDR1 and CDR2: MNHEY and SMNVEV (reference sequence). The CDR3 loop spans 13 amino acids. Trimming at V came to 5 bases and at J to 3 bases, leaving 4 bases not matched to a gene. The CDR3 here is CASSVGQYYEQYF. Here the CDR3 DNA reads TGTGCCAGCAGTGTGGGACAGTACTACGAGCAGTACTTC.

J is TRBJ1-1 and V is TRBV27; possible D gene TRBD1, 5 bases. CDR1 and CDR2 from the germline V gene are MNHEY and SMNVEV (reference sequence). The CDR3 length is 15 residues. The ends were cut back, 6 bases at V and 0 bases at J, with 14 bases in the middle. The CDR3 bases are TGTGCCAGCAGAAATACCAGGGCCGTGAACACTGAAGCTTTCTTT. Its protein product is CASRNTRAVNTEAFF.

The CDR3 nucleotides read TGTGCCAGCAGCTTATATGGCCGGGATACGCAGTATTTT. Translated: CASSLYGRDTQYF. The chain is built from TRBV13 and TRBJ2-3; no reliable D call. Germline-derived CDR1 and CDR2 are PRHDT and FYEKMQ (reference sequence). The CDR3 is made up of 13 amino acids. V was trimmed by 2 bases and J by 6 bases, leaving 9 bases between them.

The chain is built from TRBV5-4 and TRBJ2-5; 12 bases line up with TRBD1. The V segment lost 4 bases and the J segment 5 bases; nucleotides outside the gene matches: 6. The germline V gene has CDR1 SGHNT and CDR2 YYREEE (reference sequence). The CDR3 sequence is 15 residues long. As DNA, the CDR3 is TGTGCCAGCAGCACCGGGACAGGGGGCGTTGAGACCCAGTACTTC. Translated, it gives CASSTGTGGVETQYF.

This clone was detected a few times. J is TRBJ2-7 and V is TRBV6-9; 10 bases align to TRBD1. Germline CDR1 is MNHGY and CDR2 is SVAAGI. The CDR3 is 15 amino acids. With V trimmed by 4 bases and J by 5 bases, 8 bases remained unmatched. This CDR3 is CASSSPGTGDHEQYF. CDR3 nucleotide sequence: TGTGCCAGCAGTTCCCCCGGGACAGGGGACCACGAGCAGTACTTC.

This clone was seen more than once but under ten times. The CDR3 protein is CASSTRGQDETQYF. DNA for the CDR3: TGCGCCAGCAGCACCCGGGGCCAGGATGAGACCCAGTACTTC. This chain links TRBV5-1 with TRBJ2-5; D could derive from TRBD1 or TRBD2 (5 bases each). The V and J ends lost 4 bases and 5 bases respectively, with 15 bases between them. This CDR3 comprises 14 residues. Germline V gene lookup returns CDR1 SGHRS and CDR2 YFSETQ.

This chain links TRBV7-9 with TRBJ1-4; TRBD1 might be the D (5 bases). The CDR3 runs to 16 residues. V was pared by 0 bases and J by 2 bases, with 10 bases between. Germline V lookup: CDR1 SEHNR, CDR2 FQNEAQ (reference sequence). CDR3 nucleotide sequence: TGTGCCAGCAGCTTAGCCAGGGCCTCCACTAATGAAAAACTGTTTTTT. Amino acids: CASSLARASTNEKLFF.

The gene calls are TRBV19 and TRBJ2-3; D remains unclear. The V gene's germline CDR1 is LNHDA and CDR2 SQIVND (reference sequence). V was pared by 3 bases and J by 1 base, with 14 bases between. The CDR3 covers 16 residues. The CDR3 nucleotides are TGTGCCAGTAGTATGGTGGGAAGAGGAGGCACAGATACGCAGTATTTT. It specifies CASSMVGRGGTDTQYF.

V usage is TRBV4-2 and J usage is TRBJ2-7; 9 positions match TRBD2. The trim removed 4 bases at V and 5 bases at J, leaving 9 bases unmatched. Germline V CDR1 and CDR2: LGHNA, YNFKEQ. This CDR3 spans 15 amino acids. The CDR3 sequence is CASSPARGGPNEQYF. The CDR3 DNA follows: TGTGCCAGCAGCCCAGCGCGGGGGGGCCCCAACGAGCAGTACTTC.